Listed below are T cell receptor beta chains from one sample, sequenced in a study of blood T cells in healthy people across ages. MiXCR, run by TCRdb on the 5' RACE reads, gives a single entry per CDR3 protein. The profile shows 950,000 to 1,200,000 distinct CDR3 sequences, 35% to 40% of them singletons. Sequences were obtained from blood. These TCRs come from a man aged 18 to 29 in good health. The CDR3 runs from the conserved cysteine through the conserved F or W. Fields, in order: CDR3 protein, CDR3 DNA, CDR3 length, D gene, J gene, clone size, V gene. The D gene is left open where the match is weak. The listing skips clone size in some rows; elsewhere it reads once, few, many or a size class.

CASSLWGSVDGYTF,TGTGCCAGCAGTTTATGGGGCAGCGTCGATGGCTACACCTTC,14,-,TRBJ1-2,few,TRBV28
CASSGQTGEDTDTQYF,TGTGCCAGCAGCGGACAGACAGGGGAGGACACAGATACGCAGTATTTT,16,-,TRBJ2-3,few,TRBV21-1
CASSTLGHLKGEKLFF,TGTGCCAGCAGCACCCTGGGACACTTAAAGGGGGAAAAACTGTTTTTT,16,-,TRBJ1-4,-,TRBV7-2
CASSLPESSYEQYF,TGTGCCAGCAGTTTGCCAGAATCCTCCTACGAGCAGTACTTC,14,-,TRBJ2-7,few,TRBV28
CASSYRGTLYNEQYF,TGTGCCAGCAGTTACCGGGGGACGCTCTACAATGAGCAGTACTTC,15,-,TRBJ2-7,-,TRBV6-2/TRBV6-3
CASSSGSDTEAFF,TGTGCCAGCAGTTCAGGGAGTGACACTGAAGCTTTCTTT,13,-,TRBJ1-1,-,TRBV28
CASSARPVGWVSRGNYEQYF,TGTGCCAGCAGTGCCCGCCCCGTAGGGTGGGTTTCGCGGGGAAACTACGAGCAGTACTTC,20,-,TRBJ2-7,-,TRBV2
CASSLVLRTGSLQNEQFF,TGTGCCAGCAGCTTAGTTTTGCGGACAGGAAGCCTCCAAAATGAGCAGTTCTTC,18,TRBD1,TRBJ2-1,few,TRBV11-2
CASSSTSNQPQHF,TGTGCCAGCAGTTCGACAAGCAATCAGCCCCAGCATTTT,13,-,TRBJ1-5,few,TRBV6-1
CASSVDGGAGTEAFF,TGTGCCAGCAGCGTAGATGGGGGGGCCGGTACTGAAGCTTTCTTT,15,-,TRBJ1-1,-,TRBV9
CASSDGQGHTDTQYF,TGTGCCAGCAGCGACGGACAGGGGCACACAGATACGCAGTATTTT,15,TRBD1,TRBJ2-3,-,TRBV9
CASSLYGAIVNEQYF,TGTGCCAGCAGTTTATATGGGGCGATCGTCAATGAGCAGTACTTC,15,-,TRBJ2-5,few,TRBV27
CASSFSGSYRGTEAFF,TGTGCCAGCAGTTTTTCCGGGTCCTATAGAGGCACTGAAGCTTTCTTT,16,-,TRBJ1-1,-,TRBV27
CASSLNAEKLFF,TGTGCCAGCAGTTTAAATGCTGAAAAACTGTTTTTT,12,-,TRBJ1-4,-,TRBV12-3/TRBV12-4
CASSPLGRPKWGKLFF,TGTGCCAGCAGTCCCCTCGGACGGCCTAAATGGGGAAAACTGTTTTTT,16,-,TRBJ1-4,-,TRBV12-3/TRBV12-4
CASSLVAGAGANVLTF,TGTGCCAGCAGCTTAGTTGCAGGGGCCGGGGCCAACGTCCTGACTTTC,16,-,TRBJ2-6,-,TRBV7-6
CASSSPDRDVYGYTF,TGTGCCAGCAGCTCTCCTGACAGGGACGTCTATGGCTACACCTTC,15,TRBD1,TRBJ1-2,-,TRBV7-9
CTSSVTGPQHF,TGTACCAGCAGCGTAACAGGGCCCCAGCATTTT,11,-,TRBJ1-5,-,TRBV7-2
CSAASGTSAYEQYF,TGCAGTGCAGCTTCCGGGACTAGCGCCTACGAGCAGTACTTC,14,TRBD2,TRBJ2-7,few,TRBV20-1
CASRLQGAGTEAFF,TGTGCCAGCAGGTTACAGGGGGCTGGCACTGAAGCTTTCTTT,14,TRBD1,TRBJ1-1,-,TRBV27
CASTDPGQDSYNEQFF,TGCGCCAGCACCGATCCGGGACAGGACTCCTACAATGAGCAGTTCTTC,16,TRBD1,TRBJ2-1,-,TRBV5-1
CARTTPIRTDTQYF,TGTGCCAGGACTACACCGATCCGCACAGATACGCAGTATTTT,14,-,TRBJ2-3,-,TRBV7-3
CASSPASTVNTEAFF,TGCGCCAGCAGCCCCGCTTCGACAGTGAACACTGAAGCTTTCTTT,15,-,TRBJ1-1,few,TRBV5-1
CASVGLAGFNEQFF,TGTGCCAGCGTGGGCCTAGCGGGGTTCAATGAGCAGTTCTTC,14,TRBD2,TRBJ2-1,-,TRBV2
CASSVAWGAGPCNEQFF,TGTGCCAGCAGCGTAGCTTGGGGGGCAGGACCTTGCAATGAGCAGTTCTTC,17,-,TRBJ2-1,-,TRBV9
CASSRPAGGTDTQYF,TGTGCCAGCAGTCGCCCAGCGGGGGGGACAGATACGCAGTATTTT,15,TRBD2,TRBJ2-3,-,TRBV6-6
CARDRLNTEAFF,TGTGCCAGGGACAGATTGAACACTGAAGCTTTCTTT,12,-,TRBJ1-1,-,TRBV7-9
CASSYIPGAEAFF,TGTGCCAGCAGTTACATCCCCGGGGCTGAAGCTTTCTTT,13,-,TRBJ1-1,few,TRBV6-2/TRBV6-3
CASGLRDRGTEAFF,TGTGCCAGCGGCTTAAGGGACAGGGGCACTGAAGCTTTCTTT,14,TRBD1,TRBJ1-1,-,TRBV7-2
CASGEKGRDSPLHF,TGTGCCAGCGGTGAGAAGGGTAGAGATTCACCCCTCCACTTT,14,-,TRBJ1-6,-,TRBV12-3/TRBV12-4
CANWGEEQYF,TGTGCCAACTGGGGAGAAGAGCAGTATTTT,10,-,TRBJ2-3,-,TRBV6-5
CASSLGQPGKTQYF,TGTGCCAGCAGCCTCGGACAGCCCGGGAAGACCCAGTACTTC,14,-,TRBJ2-5,few,TRBV11-2
CASSLGGQQETQYF,TGTGCCAGCAGCTTAGGCGGACAGCAAGAGACCCAGTACTTC,14,-,TRBJ2-5,many,TRBV7-2
CASSKSGRVDTEAFF,TGCGCCAGCAGCAAGTCAGGGAGAGTGGACACTGAAGCTTTCTTT,15,-,TRBJ1-1,few,TRBV4-1
CASSESKGYQEAQYF,TGTGCCAGCAGTGAATCGAAAGGCTACCAAGAGGCCCAGTACTTC,15,-,TRBJ2-5,once,TRBV25-1
CANSWGIGGNQPQHF,TGTGCCAACAGTTGGGGTATAGGGGGCAATCAGCCCCAGCATTTT,15,-,TRBJ1-5,-,TRBV6-1
CASSLVGAHTEAFF,TGCGCCAGCAGCTTGGTGGGGGCGCACACTGAAGCTTTCTTT,14,-,TRBJ1-1,-,TRBV5-1